This section outlines one T cell receptor beta chain sequence together with its context. The sample is drawn from a study of blood T cell repertoires in COVID-19. About the study: Samples came from the United States, Italy and Spain, spanning acute and convalescent COVID-19.

The CDR3 contains 15 residues. Individuals drawn from around 25 US areas were about 18 to 100 years old. Participants' own reports of clinical history determined their cohort assignment. Generated by immunoSEQ multiplex PCR, the TCRdb table keeps only in-frame clones and is missing some. The sample has some 190,000 clones, roughly nine tenths seen once; the top ten hold under 3%. The V call is TRBV21-1, the J call TRBJ2-2; the table's TRBD2 call for D was not verified on the DNA. TRBV21-1 is described as a pseudogene. This TCR came from a woman aged 40 to 49 with acute COVID-19. Material: PBMCs or T cells enriched from blood (not recorded which). The CDR3 nucleotides read TGTGCCAGCAGCAAAGACTGCGCGGTCACCGGGGAGCTGTTTTTT. It translates to CASSKDCAVTGELFF.